The entry below describes one T cell receptor beta chain. This CDR3 has 14 amino acids. V trimming: 4 bases; J trimming: 6 bases; junction bases outside the gene matches: 6. Germline V gene lookup returns CDR1 SGDLS and CDR2 YYNGEE. These data originate in a study of blood T cell repertoires in COVID-19. Produced via immunoSEQ multiplex PCR; TCRdb's table is partial and in-frame only. The table shows 180,000 or so clones, with approximately 85% occurring only once. Recovered participants had two consecutive negative NP/OP PCR tests, healthcare professional clearance, or symptom resolution. This receptor was taken from a man aged 35 to 55 who had recovered from COVID-19. The specimen was PBMCs or T cells enriched from blood (not recorded which). The chain links TRBV9 to TRBJ2-3, with 9 bases fitting TRBD2. DNA of the CDR3: TGTGCCAGCAGCCCAGACCTAGCGGGGGATACGCAGTATTTT. This encodes CASSPDLAGDTQYF.